The clone carrying this T cell receptor (beta chain) appeared many times. The antigen is not known. The CDR3 extends over 13 amino acids. The germline CDR1 and CDR2 sequences are SEHNR and FQNEAQ (reference sequence). Trimming stripped 5 bases from V and 0 bases from J, with 7 bases between. The source material, RNA transcripts, was used to amplify TCR beta CDR3 regions. RT-PCR in the first round (using the HTBI primer set) targeted the TCR CDR3. TCRdb called the multiplex PCR reads again in MiXCR, with one record for every CDR3 protein. Of about 840,000 distinct CDR3 sequences detected, 38% appear once; the ten largest clones hold roughly 8.3%. The sample is drawn from a study of T cells in Graves' hyperthyroidism and ophthalmopathy. Study overall: Pretreatment peripheral blood was obtained at initial diagnosis. Study-wide points: Blood also carried most thyroid clonotypes expanded above 0.001.

The hyperthyroidism was newly diagnosed and had lasted under 2 months; the patients were aged 18 to 65. The sequenced sample was blood. The receptor's source is a man aged 18 to 29 with Graves' hyperthyroidism. V gene TRBV7-9 combines with J gene TRBJ2-5; D unresolved. CDR3 region: CASSGVYQETQYF. CDR3 DNA: TGTGCCAGCAGCGGGGTCTACCAAGAGACCCAGTACTTC.